This T cell receptor beta chain appears in the sequencing data of a study of technical replicates of blood from a handful of donors. The data were produced by immunoSEQ multiplex PCR, yet TCRdb's version contains in-frame clones alone and is incomplete. The table shows roughly 48,000 clones, with roughly 90% occurring only once. V lost 4 bases and J lost 5, with 14 bases in between. Germline CDR1 and CDR2: ENHRY and SYGVKD. The CDR3 sequence is 14 residues long. This chain links TRBV10-3 with TRBJ1-1; no definite D call. Specimen: PBMCs. This TCR derives from a human donor in good health. Some clones in this sample may be carry-over from other donors' samples. The DNA for the CDR3 is TGTGCCATCAGTGTGGGAGGGAGAGAAACTGAAGCTTTCTTT. Its protein is CAISVGGRETEAFF.